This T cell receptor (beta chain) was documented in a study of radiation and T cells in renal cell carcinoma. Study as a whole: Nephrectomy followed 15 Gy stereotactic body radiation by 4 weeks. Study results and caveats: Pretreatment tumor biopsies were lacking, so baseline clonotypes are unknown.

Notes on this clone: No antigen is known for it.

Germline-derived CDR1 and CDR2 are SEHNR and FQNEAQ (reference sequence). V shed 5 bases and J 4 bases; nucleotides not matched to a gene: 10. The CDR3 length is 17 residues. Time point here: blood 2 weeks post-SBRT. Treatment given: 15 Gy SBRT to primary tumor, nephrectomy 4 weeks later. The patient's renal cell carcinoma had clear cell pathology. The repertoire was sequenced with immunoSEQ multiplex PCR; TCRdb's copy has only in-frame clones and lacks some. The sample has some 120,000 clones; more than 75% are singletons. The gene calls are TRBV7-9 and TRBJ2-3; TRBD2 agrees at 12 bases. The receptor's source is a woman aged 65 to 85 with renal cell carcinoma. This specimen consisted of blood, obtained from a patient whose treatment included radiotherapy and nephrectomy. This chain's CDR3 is CASSTWTSGALPDTQYF. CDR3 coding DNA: TGTGCCAGCAGCACCTGGACTAGCGGGGCCCTTCCAGATACGCAGTATTTT.